Here is one T cell receptor beta chain with its context. The antigen remains undetermined. The germline gives CDR1 LNHDA, CDR2 SQIVND (reference sequence). J gave up 6 bases and V 7 bases, and 5 bases lay outside the gene matches. This CDR3 is built from 14 residues. TCRdb's copy holds only in-frame clones and misses some; the assay was immunoSEQ multiplex PCR. This table holds roughly 130,000 clones, 90% to 95% found once. This entry is derived from a study of T cell responses to AZD1222 COVID-19 vaccine. Whole-study results and caveats: Repertoires in all cases were sampled only once the peak T cell response had passed. A reported finding is that nearly half of spike-specific TCRs target unmutated variant regions. Most donors were white British and more were female, and clonal diversity was possibly underestimated.

The chain is built from TRBV19 and TRBJ2-2; 10 bases line up with TRBD1. The specimen was peripheral blood, collected on day 0 of AZD1222 vaccination. The receptor comes from an adult in good health. CDR3 protein: CASNRQGAAGELFF. CDR3 sequence (DNA): TGTGCCAGTAATAGACAGGGGGCGGCCGGGGAGCTGTTTTTT.